These 10 T cell receptor beta chains originate from one sample sequenced in a study of blood T cell repertoires in COVID-19. Clones were sequenced by immunoSEQ multiplex PCR, and TCRdb holds only the in-frame ones, with some missing. The data show 100,000 to 110,000 clones, with about 80% seen just once and about 12% held by the top ten. The sequencing input was peripheral blood. These TCRs come from a woman aged 70-85 years with acute or convalescent COVID-19.

This clone occurred once. The J gene is TRBJ2-7, the V gene TRBV5-8; D unresolved. Germline CDR1 and CDR2: SGHTS and YDEGEE. CDR3 length: 12 amino acids. With 0 bases removed from V and 6 bases from J, the gap between germline ends came to 7 bases. The CDR3 loop reads CASSLARSEQYV. In nucleotides, the CDR3 is TGTGCCAGCAGCTTGGCCAGGTCCGAGCAGTACGTC.

The chain combines TRBV2 with TRBJ2-7; weak D call: TRBD2 (5 bases). The CDR3 runs to 15 residues. Germline-derived CDR1 and CDR2 are SNHLY and FYNNEI. The V end lost 2 bases, the J end lost 5 bases, and 16 bases lay between the germline ends. The CDR3: CASSEWVEGMDEQYV. CDR3 coding DNA: TGTGCCAGCAGTGAATGGGTCGAGGGTATGGACGAGCAGTACGTC.

The chain uses TRBV5-6 and TRBJ2-5; possible D gene TRBD2, 7 bases. Germline V CDR1 and CDR2: SGHDT, YYEEEE. CDR3 size: 14 residues. V shed 2 bases and J shed 3 bases, with 11 bases lying between them. The CDR3 DNA reads as TGTGCCAGCAGCTTCGGGGGGCAGAAAGAGACCCAGTACTTC. It codes for CASSFGGQKETQYF.

The chain employs TRBV28 and TRBJ2-3; TRBD1 might be the D (5 bases). This CDR3 contains 14 residues. V shed 3 bases and J shed 3 bases, with 10 bases lying between them. Germline loops: CDR1 MDHEN, CDR2 SYDVKM. CDR3 DNA: TGTGCCAGCAGTTTCCTCTCAGGGACAGATACGCAGTATTTT. Translated, it gives CASSFLSGTDTQYF.

The chain uses TRBV30 and TRBJ1-1; D possibly corresponds to TRBD1 (6 bases). This CDR3 is built from 13 residues. V was cut by 2 bases and J by 3 bases, with 10 bases left in between. Germline loops: CDR1 GTSNPN, CDR2 SVGIG (reference sequence). The CDR3 is CAWSLGADTEAFF. CDR3 coding DNA: TGTGCCTGGAGTTTGGGGGCGGACACTGAAGCTTTCTTT.

The chain combines TRBV15 with TRBJ1-4, with D perhaps matching TRBD1 (6 bases). V lost 1 base and J lost 11, with 14 bases in between. The germline V gene has CDR1 LNHNV and CDR2 YYDKDF (reference sequence). This CDR3 comprises 14 residues. The CDR3 sequence is CATSRVQGLEKLFF. The CDR3 nucleotides are TGTGCCACCAGCAGAGTCCAGGGGTTAGAGAAACTGTTTTTT. Drawing the rest from reference TRBV15 and TRBJ1-4, the complete variable domain is DAMVIQNPRYQVTQFGKPVTLSCSQTLNHNVMYWYQQKSSQAPKLLFHYYDKDFNNEADTPDNFQSRRPNTSFCFLDIRSPGLGDTAMYLCATSRVQGLEKLFFGSGTQLSVL.

This rearrangement joins TRBV11-1 to TRBJ1-1; D not resolved. Germline V gives CDR1 SGHAT, CDR2 FQDESV (reference sequence). Trimming removed 2 bases from V and 10 bases from J, with 14 bases in between. The CDR3 length is 13 residues. CDR3 loop: CASSLIDSSGAFF. In DNA, the CDR3 is TGTGCCAGCAGCTTAATCGATAGTAGCGGAGCTTTCTTT.

The CDR3 protein is CASSPIDRAPYEQYF. Written as DNA, the CDR3 is TGTGCCAGCAGCCCGATAGACAGGGCCCCCTACGAGCAGTACTTC. The chain is built from TRBV9 and TRBJ2-7, with 7 bases matching TRBD1. CDR3 length equals 15 residues. V was pared by 4 bases and J by 2 bases, with 9 bases of the junction left unmatched. Germline V CDR1 and CDR2: SGDLS, YYNGEE.

The chain uses TRBV6-2 or TRBV6-3 and TRBJ1-2; D remains unclear. Trimming removed 0 bases from V and 8 bases from J, with 16 bases in between. Germline-derived CDR1 and CDR2 are MNHEY and SVGEGT. CDR3 size: 15 residues. CDR3 residues: CASSYSSGVPEGYTF. Here the CDR3 DNA reads TGTGCCAGCAGTTACTCCTCCGGGGTGCCAGAAGGCTACACCTTC.

The chain couples TRBV7-9 to TRBJ1-1; 7 bases are shared with TRBD1. The CDR3 totals 15 residues. With 5 bases clipped from V and 0 bases from J, the junction kept 6 bases outside the gene matches. Germline lookup yields CDR1 SEHNR and CDR2 FQNEAQ (reference sequence). This chain's CDR3 is CASSPRQGMNTEAFF. The CDR3 bases are TGTGCCAGCAGCCCGCGACAGGGTATGAACACTGAAGCTTTCTTT.